Below are 7 T cell receptor beta chains sequenced from a single sample in a study of blood T cell repertoires in COVID-19. Clones were sequenced by immunoSEQ multiplex PCR, and TCRdb holds only the in-frame ones, with some missing. The sample contains around 250,000 clones, 84% of which appear only once. The sequenced sample consisted of PBMCs or T cells enriched from blood (not recorded which). The receptors derive from a man aged 25 to 40 with acute COVID-19.

This chain links TRBV6-1 with TRBJ2-7, with D possibly matching TRBD1 (6 bases). Trimming took 2 bases from V and 0 from J, leaving 8 bases between them. Germline values: CDR1 MNHNS, CDR2 SASEGT. The CDR3 consists of 14 residues. CDR3 DNA: TGTGCCAGCAGTGAACTAGGGGGCTCCTACGAGCAGTACGTC. Its protein is CASSELGGSYEQYV.

The chain joins TRBV9 to TRBJ1-2, with D possibly being TRBD1 (5 bases). The CDR3 length is 13 residues. Germline CDR1 and CDR2: SGDLS and YYNGEE. V lost 5 bases and J lost 5, with 13 bases in between. This CDR3 is CASSGTVDYGYTF. For the CDR3, the DNA is TGTGCCAGCAGTGGGACTGTCGATTATGGCTACACCTTC.

The chain couples TRBV7-4 to TRBJ2-1; 13 nucleotides agree with TRBD2. The germline CDR1 and CDR2 sequences are SGHVT and SQSDAQ. This CDR3 comprises 18 residues. Losses at the gene ends were 0 bases for V and 6 bases for J; bases not matched to a gene: 8. The CDR3 region has the DNA TGTGCCAGCAGCTTAGCGCAGGGACTAGCGGGGAGCTTCAATGAGCAGTTCTTC. It is translated as CASSLAQGLAGSFNEQFF.

The chain uses TRBV11-3 and TRBJ2-1; D is ambiguous. The germline V gene has CDR1 SGHNT and CDR2 YENEEA. Between the trimmed V and J ends, which lost 0 bases and 6 bases, there was a span of 6 bases. The CDR3 length is 13 residues. In DNA form, the CDR3 reads TGTGCCAGCAGCTTAGACAGACTCAATGAGCAGTTCTTC. This codes for CASSLDRLNEQFF.

The V call is TRBV6-5, the J call TRBJ1-5; 9 nucleotides match TRBD1. Losses at the gene ends were 6 bases for V and 7 bases for J; bases not matched to a gene: 7. The germline V gene has CDR1 MNHEY and CDR2 SVGAGI. The CDR3 sequence is 14 residues long. CDR3 nucleotides: TGTGCCAGCAGGAAGGACAGGGGAGGCCAGCCCCAGCATTTT. Its translation: CASRKDRGGQPQHF.

This clone turned up a few times. This chain links TRBV3-1 (or the pseudogene TRBV3-2) with TRBJ1-2, with unresolved D. This CDR3 is 12 amino acids long. Trimming took off 1 base at V and 4 bases at J, with 4 bases between the two ends. Germline V gene lookup returns CDR1 LGHDT and CDR2 YNNKEL (reference sequence). CDR3: CASSQVSYGYTF. The CDR3 bases are TGTGCCAGCAGCCAAGTTAGCTATGGCTACACCTTC.

The J gene is TRBJ2-1, the V gene TRBV7-3, with TRBD2 as a possible D gene (5 bases). This CDR3 is 15 amino acids long. Germline loops: CDR1 SGHTA, CDR2 FQGTGA. V lost 5 bases and J lost 0, with 11 bases in between. CDR3 bases: TGTGCCAGCAGCCGGAGCGGCAGCTCCTACAATGAGCAGTTCTTC. Encoded protein: CASSRSGSSYNEQFF.